Listed here are 8 T cell receptor beta chains from one sample, sequenced in a study of blood T cell repertoires in COVID-19. Only in-frame clones appear in the TCRdb table, and some are missing; sequencing was by immunoSEQ multiplex PCR. The top ten hold 6% to 7% of the sample, which has fewer than 250,000 clones, around four fifths seen once. The sequencing input was peripheral blood. The source is an older woman with active or convalescent COVID-19.

The rearrangement joins TRBV27 to TRBJ2-1; D not resolved. Germline values: CDR1 MNHEY, CDR2 SMNVEV (reference sequence). The CDR3 totals 11 residues. V was pared by 5 bases and J by 14 bases, with 13 bases between. CDR3 sequence (DNA): TGTGCCAGCAGTCCCTACTATGTGGAGTTCTTC. Translating gives CASSPYYVEFF.

This clone is a singleton in its sample. The chain is built from TRBV6-5 and TRBJ2-7; D perhaps matches TRBD2 (6 bases). CDR1 is MNHEY and CDR2 is SVGAGI in the germline V gene. With 7 bases removed from V and 6 bases from J, the gap between germline ends came to 13 bases. CDR3 length equals 12 residues. In DNA, the CDR3 is TGTGCCAGCACTGCGGGGCGAGGCGAGCAGTACTTC. As protein: CASTAGRGEQYF.

The chain has TRBV6-5 and TRBJ2-2; D is possibly TRBD2 (6 bases). Trimming removed 6 bases from V and 1 base from J, with 9 bases in between. The CDR3 sequence is 14 residues long. Germline V lookup: CDR1 MNHEY, CDR2 SVGAGI. The CDR3 nucleotides read TGTGCCAGCAGGAGGGACTGGAACACCGGGGAGCTGTTTTTT. This translates into CASRRDWNTGELFF.

The chain combines TRBV29-1 with TRBJ2-7; D possibly corresponds to TRBD1 (6 bases). Per germline, CDR1 SQVTM and CDR2 ANQGSEA. The CDR3 has 11 amino acids. Between the trimmed V and J ends, which lost 7 bases and 3 bases, there was a span of 10 bases. CDR3 amino acids: CSAIQGYEQYV. The CDR3 DNA reads as TGCAGCGCGATACAGGGCTACGAGCAGTACGTC.

V is TRBV5-5 and J is TRBJ1-1; D unclear. V lost 5 bases to trimming and J lost 3 bases, with 17 bases between them. The germline V gene encodes CDR1 SGHKS and CDR2 YYEKEE (reference sequence). The CDR3 length is 15 residues. The CDR3 sequence: CASSLSDGGHTEAFF. As DNA, the CDR3 is TGTGCCAGCAGTTTGAGTGACGGCGGGCACACTGAAGCTTTCTTT.

V and J are TRBV28 and TRBJ2-7, with 8 bases lining up with TRBD1. This CDR3 has 15 residues. V lost 2 bases and J lost 0; bases outside the gene matches: 3. Germline values: CDR1 MDHEN, CDR2 SYDVKM. The CDR3: CASSLGTGYSYEQYV. In DNA, the CDR3 is TGTGCCAGCAGTTTAGGGACAGGATACTCCTACGAGCAGTACGTC.

V is TRBV20-1 and J is TRBJ2-5, with 11 bases that match TRBD2. Germline lookup yields CDR1 DFQATT and CDR2 SNEGSKA (reference sequence). The V segment lost 3 bases and the J segment 1 base; nucleotides outside the gene matches: 7. The CDR3 loop spans 16 amino acids. CDR3 coding DNA: TGCAGTGCTAGTTATAGCGGGGGGGCTATCCAAGAGACCCAGTACTTC. As protein: CSASYSGGAIQETQYF.

This clone came up a few times. The chain couples TRBV4-1 to TRBJ2-3, with D tentatively TRBD2 (5 bases). The CDR3 extends over 16 amino acids. CDR1 is MGHRA and CDR2 is YSYEKL in the germline V gene. Trimming stripped 1 base from V and 2 bases from J, with 13 bases between. CDR3 sequence reads: CASSQGVSGITDTQYF. The CDR3 DNA follows: TGCGCCAGCAGCCAAGGGGTAAGCGGCATCACAGATACGCAGTATTTT.